This is a list of T cell receptor beta chains from one sample in a study of ipilimumab plus nivolumab after autologous stem cell transplantation. Measured with immunoSEQ multiplex PCR; TCRdb has only the in-frame clones, and not every one. The sample shows around 13,000 clones, around four fifths of them seen only once. Sequences were derived from PBMCs, sampled in a trial of ipilimumab plus nivolumab as post-transplant consolidation. These TCRs come from a male donor with diffuse large B-cell lymphoma. The CDR3 runs from the conserved cysteine through the conserved F or W. D genes are given only for firm matches. Not every row has a clone size; where given, it reads once, few, many or a size class.

>NA|14|TRBJ2-3|NA|TRBV12-5
CASAKGEYTDTQYF
TGTGCTAGTGCCAAGGGAGAGTACACAGATACGCAGTATTTT
>NA|13|TRBJ2-2|NA|TRBV7-3
CASSPRRTGELFF
TGTGCCAGCAGCCCTCGGCGCACCGGGGAGCTGTTTTTT
>TRBD1|17|TRBJ1-2|NA|TRBV7-8
CASSSKITGGWGYGYTF
TGTGCCAGCAGCTCAAAGATTACAGGGGGCTGGGGCTATGGCTACACCTTC
>NA|13|TRBJ1-2|NA|TRBV6-1
CASSPRLGVGYTF
TGTGCCAGCAGTCCACGCTTGGGGGTCGGCTACACCTTC
>NA|15|TRBJ2-6|once|TRBV12-1
CASSLGQSRANVLTF
TGTGCCAGCAGCCTAGGACAAAGTCGGGCCAACGTCCTGACTTTC
>TRBD1|16|TRBJ2-7|NA|TRBV4-1
CASSQFGGQVSYEQYF
TGCGCCAGCAGCCAATTTGGGGGACAGGTCTCCTACGAGCAGTACTTC
>NA|12|TRBJ2-7|NA|TRBV6-1
CASRTDTYEQYF
TGTGCCAGCAGGACGGATACCTACGAGCAGTACTTC
>NA|13|TRBJ1-2|NA|TRBV19
CASSYLGDYGYTF
TGTGCCAGTAGTTATCTCGGCGACTATGGCTACACCTTC
>NA|14|TRBJ1-1|NA|TRBV6-9
CASSQVRPIPEAFF
TGTGCCAGCAGCCAGGTTAGACCCATCCCTGAAGCTTTCTTT
>TRBD2|16|TRBJ2-3|NA|TRBV18
CASSHTRLAPVDTQYF
TGTGCCAGCTCACACACGCGACTAGCGCCGGTAGATACGCAGTATTTT
>TRBD1|12|TRBJ1-1|NA|TRBV19
CASSISGGSAFF
TGTGCCAGTAGTATATCAGGGGGATCGGCTTTCTTT
>TRBD1|15|TRBJ1-1|NA|TRBV7-8
CASSLVEQGVTEAFF
TGTGCCAGCAGCTTAGTGGAACAGGGGGTCACTGAAGCTTTCTTT
>TRBD1|15|TRBJ2-3|NA|TRBV6-5
CASSYQAGQGDTQYF
TGTGCCAGCAGTTACCAGGCCGGACAGGGGGATACGCAGTATTTT
>TRBD1|15|TRBJ1-1|few|TRBV18
CASSPPSTGGTEAFF
TGTGCCAGCTCACCACCCTCCACAGGGGGCACTGAAGCTTTCTTT
>TRBD2|14|TRBJ2-7|NA|TRBV7-6
CASSPLAGDYEQYF
TGTGCCAGCAGCCCACTAGCGGGAGATTACGAGCAGTACTTC
>NA|13|TRBJ1-1|NA|TRBV7-9
CASSQEAETEAFF
TGCGCCAGCAGCCAAGAAGCGGAAACTGAAGCTTTCTTT
>NA|13|TRBJ2-3|few|TRBV2
CASSGRVTDTQYF
TGTGCCAGCAGTGGCAGGGTCACGGATACGCAGTATTTT
>NA|13|TRBJ2-7|NA|TRBV7-2
CASTTNPGYEQYF
TGTGCCAGCACCACAAACCCAGGCTACGAGCAGTACTTC
>NA|14|TRBJ1-4|NA|TRBV6-5
CASSPGQLNEKLFF
TGTGCCAGCAGTCCGGGACAATTAAATGAAAAACTGTTTTTT
>NA|14|TRBJ2-2|once|TRBV27
CASSVTQNTGELFF
TGTGCCAGCAGTGTGACGCAGAACACCGGGGAGCTGTTTTTT
>NA|14|TRBJ1-1|NA|TRBV2
CASSEVRGWTEAFF
TGTGCCAGCAGTGAAGTGAGGGGATGGACTGAAGCTTTCTTT
>TRBD1|15|TRBJ1-2|once|TRBV27
CASRGPGQGFYGYTF
TGTGCCAGCAGAGGCCCGGGACAGGGTTTCTATGGCTACACCTTC
>NA|16|TRBJ1-3|few|TRBV9
CASSVVPGRTGNTIYF
TGTGCCAGCAGCGTAGTGCCGGGTAGGACTGGAAACACCATATATTTT
>NA|12|TRBJ2-7|NA|TRBV6-5
CASSLGPSEQYF
TGTGCCAGCAGCTTGGGGCCCTCCGAGCAGTACTTC
>NA|15|TRBJ1-2|NA|TRBV18
CASSPSSDIPYGYTF
TGTGCCAGCTCACCATCCAGCGATATTCCCTATGGCTACACCTTC
>NA|13|TRBJ2-5|once|TRBV5-6
CASSLVREETQYF
TGTGCCAGCAGCTTGGTGAGAGAAGAGACCCAGTACTTC
>NA|16|TRBJ2-2|NA|TRBV27
CASSQIVLPSTGELFF
TGTGCCAGCAGCCAGATTGTACTGCCCAGCACCGGGGAGCTGTTTTTT
>NA|14|TRBJ2-7|NA|TRBV7-9
CASSPRTAQYEQYF
TGTGCCAGCAGCCCCCGGACAGCTCAATACGAGCAGTACTTC
>NA|13|TRBJ2-1|NA|TRBV18
CASSRLPGNEQFF
TGTGCCAGCTCACGTCTCCCTGGCAATGAGCAGTTCTTC
>NA|14|TRBJ1-1|few|TRBV6-5
CASSYRGRATEAFF
TGTGCCAGCAGTTACCGGGGGAGGGCCACTGAAGCTTTCTTT
>TRBD1|16|TRBJ1-2|NA|TRBV4-3
CASSQDLGQEADGYTF
TGCGCCAGCAGCCAAGATCTGGGACAGGAGGCGGACGGCTACACCTTC
>TRBD2|18|TRBJ2-2|NA|TRBV7-2
CASSLDPPSGLRTGELFF
TGTGCCAGCAGCTTAGATCCTCCTAGCGGGCTCCGAACCGGGGAGCTGTTTTTT
>TRBD1|16|TRBJ2-7|NA|TRBV4-1
CASSPLGTGISYEQYF
TGCGCCAGCAGCCCTCTAGGGACAGGGATTTCCTACGAGCAGTACTTC
>NA|15|TRBJ1-5|NA|TRBV27
CASSFMGGGNQPQHF
TGTGCCAGCAGTTTCATGGGGGGTGGCAATCAGCCCCAGCATTTT
>NA|13|TRBJ1-2|NA|TRBV5-6
CASSRAGNYGYTF
TGTGCCAGCAGCCGAGCGGGGAACTATGGCTACACCTTC
>TRBD2|16|TRBJ2-3|few|TRBV10-2
CASSLGLAGRTDTQYF
TGCGCCAGCAGCCTCGGACTAGCGGGGCGCACAGATACGCAGTATTTT
>NA|15|TRBJ2-2|few|TRBV14
CASSQEQGDTGELFF
TGTGCCAGCAGCCAAGAACAGGGTGACACCGGGGAGCTGTTTTTT
>NA|16|TRBJ2-5|NA|TRBV10-1
CASSDRGPINQETQYF
TGCGCCAGCAGTGACCGGGGGCCCATAAACCAAGAGACCCAGTACTTC
>NA|16|TRBJ2-3|NA|TRBV9
CASSLDTGAITDTQYF
TGTGCCAGCAGCTTAGACACTGGAGCCATCACAGATACGCAGTATTTT
>NA|12|TRBJ1-6|NA|TRBV6-5
CASSYLGSPLHF
TGTGCCAGCAGTTACTTGGGTTCACCCCTCCACTTT